This T cell receptor (beta chain) came from a study of T cell responses to AZD1222 COVID-19 vaccine. Only in-frame clones appear in the TCRdb table, and some are missing; sequencing was by immunoSEQ multiplex PCR. The data show 95,000 to 110,000 clones, about 90% seen once. A note on this clone: Its specificity is not known.

General study findings and limits: Reports indicate that nearly half of spike-specific TCRs are directed at unmutated variant regions. Sampling captured repertoires only after the peak T cell response. Baseline seropositivity characterized only a handful of AZD1222 recipients.

Germline CDR1 MNHEY, CDR2 SVGAGI. The ends lost 11 bases at V and 6 bases at J; junction bases unmatched: 11. The CDR3 extends over 13 amino acids. The chain combines TRBV6-5 with TRBJ1-2, with 8 nucleotides matching TRBD1. The input for sequencing was peripheral blood, taken on day 0 of AZD1222 vaccination. The clonotype comes from an adult in good health. The CDR3 DNA reads TGTGCCTCCCAGGGACAGGTAACCGATGGCTACACCTTC. Amino acid sequence: CASQGQVTDGYTF.